This is a list of T cell receptor beta chains from one sample in a study of spatial heterogeneity in lung cancer. Via MiXCR, TCRdb re-called the 5' RACE reads, giving one row per CDR3 protein. There are roughly 20,000 distinct CDR3 sequences in the sample; 3.5% to 5.5% occur only once, and approximately 7.4% lies in the top ten. The starting material was PBMCs, obtained at surgery. These receptors all come from a male donor with early-stage non-small cell lung cancer. Each CDR3 is given with its conserved first and last residue. A D gene is named only where the DNA matches it firmly. Clone size is given for some rows only: seen once, a few or many times, or a class if the clone is expanded.

v_gene: TRBV12-3/TRBV12-4; abundance: many; j_gene: TRBJ2-2; d_gene: -; CDR3nt: TGTGCCAGCAGGGGGGGCCTGGAGACCGGGGAGCTGTTTTTT; CDR3aa: CASRGGLETGELFF
v_gene: TRBV20-1; abundance: many; j_gene: TRBJ2-1; d_gene: -; CDR3nt: TGCAGTGCTAGGGAGGTCGCCTCCCCCTCCAATGAGCAGTTCTTC; CDR3aa: CSAREVASPSNEQFF
v_gene: TRBV7-2; abundance: many; j_gene: TRBJ2-1; d_gene: -; CDR3nt: TGTGCCAGCAGCTCCGACAGCCTAAAAGAGGAGTTCTTC; CDR3aa: CASSSDSLKEEFF
v_gene: TRBV5-1; abundance: many; j_gene: TRBJ2-2; d_gene: TRBD2; CDR3nt: TGCGCCAGCAGCTATAGCGGGCCGAACACCGGGGAGCTGTTTTTT; CDR3aa: CASSYSGPNTGELFF
v_gene: TRBV9; abundance: many; j_gene: TRBJ2-3; d_gene: TRBD2; CDR3nt: TGTGCCAGCAGCGGCAGCGGGAGGGGGACAGATACGCAGTATTTT; CDR3aa: CASSGSGRGTDTQYF
v_gene: TRBV20-1; abundance: many; j_gene: TRBJ2-1; d_gene: -; CDR3nt: TGCAGTGCTAGAGGGGGGCCGTGGAATGAGCAGTTCTTC; CDR3aa: CSARGGPWNEQFF
v_gene: TRBV28; abundance: many; j_gene: TRBJ2-2; d_gene: -; CDR3nt: TGTGCCAGCAGTATCGTGAACACCGGGGAGCTGTTTTTT; CDR3aa: CASSIVNTGELFF
v_gene: TRBV6-5; abundance: few; j_gene: TRBJ2-5; d_gene: -; CDR3nt: TGTGCCAGCAGTTACTCCATGGAGTTACAAGAGACCCAGTACTTC; CDR3aa: CASSYSMELQETQYF
v_gene: TRBV11-2; abundance: medium-sized; j_gene: TRBJ2-2; d_gene: -; CDR3nt: TGTGCCAGCAGCTTTGGACACCAAATAAACACCGGGGAGCTGTTTTTT; CDR3aa: CASSFGHQINTGELFF
v_gene: TRBV20-1; abundance: many; j_gene: TRBJ2-2; d_gene: -; CDR3nt: TGCAGTGCTAGGGAAACCGGGGAGCTGTTTTTT; CDR3aa: CSARETGELFF
v_gene: TRBV7-2; abundance: many; j_gene: TRBJ2-3; d_gene: TRBD2; CDR3nt: TGTGCCAGCAGCTCTCGGCTAGCGGACGGAGATACGCAGTATTTT; CDR3aa: CASSSRLADGDTQYF
v_gene: TRBV14; abundance: many; j_gene: TRBJ2-5; d_gene: -; CDR3nt: TGTGCCAGCAGCCGCATGGCCTACGCGGCAGAAGAGACCCAGTACTTC; CDR3aa: CASSRMAYAAEETQYF
v_gene: TRBV14; abundance: many; j_gene: TRBJ2-7; d_gene: -; CDR3nt: TGTGCCAGCAGCGGGGACGGGCCCTACTACGAGCAGTACTTC; CDR3aa: CASSGDGPYYEQYF
v_gene: TRBV5-1; abundance: many; j_gene: TRBJ1-1; d_gene: -; CDR3nt: TGCGCCAGCATAGGCGGTAACACTGAAGCTTTCTTT; CDR3aa: CASIGGNTEAFF
v_gene: TRBV19; abundance: few; j_gene: TRBJ1-2; d_gene: TRBD1; CDR3nt: TGTGCCAGTAGTAAAGAACCAGGGGGCAACTATGGCTACACCTTC; CDR3aa: CASSKEPGGNYGYTF
v_gene: TRBV6-5; abundance: many; j_gene: TRBJ1-1; d_gene: -; CDR3nt: TGTGCCAGCAGACGGCCGGGTATGAACACTGAAGCTTTCTTT; CDR3aa: CASRRPGMNTEAFF
v_gene: TRBV27; abundance: many; j_gene: TRBJ1-1; d_gene: TRBD1; CDR3nt: TGTGCCAGCAGTCCCGACAGGGCGAACACTGAAGCTTTCTTT; CDR3aa: CASSPDRANTEAFF
v_gene: TRBV4-2; abundance: many; j_gene: TRBJ2-3; d_gene: -; CDR3nt: TGTGCCAGCAGCCAAGATACAGGGATTTCGGATACGCAGTATTTT; CDR3aa: CASSQDTGISDTQYF
v_gene: TRBV20-1; abundance: many; j_gene: TRBJ2-7; d_gene: -; CDR3nt: TGCAGTGCCCTTAGGGGGTACGAGCAGTACTTC; CDR3aa: CSALRGYEQYF
v_gene: TRBV7-9; abundance: -; j_gene: TRBJ2-7; d_gene: -; CDR3nt: TGTGCCAGCAGCAATAGTTTACCGGGGGACGAGCAGTACTTC; CDR3aa: CASSNSLPGDEQYF
v_gene: TRBV29-1; abundance: medium-sized; j_gene: TRBJ1-1; d_gene: TRBD1; CDR3nt: TGCAGCGTAGGACAGGGCGAAGCTTTCTTT; CDR3aa: CSVGQGEAFF
v_gene: TRBV18; abundance: many; j_gene: TRBJ1-1; d_gene: -; CDR3nt: TGTGCCAGCTCAAAGGGACCCGAAGCTTTCTTT; CDR3aa: CASSKGPEAFF